This T cell receptor beta chain was documented in a study of human versus mouse CDR3 diversity and MHC coevolution. Study-wide results and limits: Among all groups, two of three human donors showed least clonal inequality.

This clone was observed once. Its antigen is unknown. The assay was immunoSEQ multiplex PCR, and TCRdb's table has in-frame clones only and misses some. The profile covers 60,000 to 95,000 clones, with less than 95% appearing a single time and roughly 0.15% taken by the ten largest. V was pared by 2 bases and J by 5 bases, with 13 bases between. Germline V lookup: CDR1 SNHLY, CDR2 FYNNEI. This CDR3 region has 14 residues. The origin of this receptor is a person aged 30-69 years in good health. This chain connects TRBV2 to TRBJ2-7; D gene unclear. The sample comprised naive CD4+ T cells from blood. The subset was: CD45RO-negative CD62L-positive naive CD4 T cells. CDR3 sequence (DNA): TGTGCCAGCAGTGAATTGGGCAGGATGGACGAGCAGTACTTC. This encodes CASSELGRMDEQYF. Full variable domain (missing parts from reference TRBV2 and TRBJ2-7): EPEVTQTPSHQVTQMGQEVILRCVPISNHLYFYWYRQILGQKVEFLVSFYNNEISEKSEIFDDQFSVERPDGSNFTLKIRSTKLEDSAMYFCASSELGRMDEQYFGPGTRLTVT.